Listed here are 19 T cell receptor beta chains from one sample, sequenced in a study of cytomegalovirus exposure and HLA in healthy donors. Primers included in the PCR were 60 Vbeta and 13 Jbeta primers. Clones were read by immunoSEQ multiplex PCR, and TCRdb kept only the in-frame ones, dropping some. In the table there are 150,000 to 200,000 clones, roughly 80% of which are singletons. Specimen: PBMCs. The receptors were gathered from a man between 18 and 35 years old in good health and CMV-seropositive.

The rearrangement joins TRBV4-1 to TRBJ2-3, with a possible D match to TRBD2 (5 bases). The CDR3 is 14 residues long. V dropped 0 bases and J dropped 1 base, with 5 bases sitting between them. Looked up from germline, CDR1 is MGHRA and CDR2 is YSYEKL. CDR3 loop: CASSQDSGTDTQYF. CDR3 coding DNA: TGCGCCAGCAGCCAAGATAGCGGCACAGATACGCAGTATTTT.

The V and J genes are TRBV4-2 and TRBJ2-1; possibly TRBD2 for D (6 bases). Deletions cut 3 bases from V and 10 bases from J, with 19 bases between. The V gene's germline CDR1 is LGHNA and CDR2 YNFKEQ. The CDR3 has 15 amino acids. The CDR3 region is CASSQDTGLLREQFF. The CDR3 nucleotides are TGTGCCAGCAGCCAGGACACGGGACTTTTGAGAGAGCAGTTCTTC.

The rearrangement links TRBV4-2 to TRBJ2-7; D is possibly TRBD1 (5 bases). Germline V gives CDR1 LGHNA, CDR2 YNFKEQ. The CDR3 consists of 18 residues. V lost 2 bases and J lost 1, with 21 bases in between. As DNA, the CDR3 is TGTGCCAGCAGCCAACCGACCCTAAAGGGGCCTAAATCCTACGAGCAGTACTTC. Residues: CASSQPTLKGPKSYEQYF.

The rearrangement uses TRBV15 and TRBJ1-1; a possible D gene is TRBD1 (6 bases). CDR1 LNHNV and CDR2 YYDKDF come from the germline V gene (reference sequence). Trimming left V 1 base short and J 7 bases short, with 13 bases between. The length of the CDR3 is 14 residues. The CDR3 nucleotides read TGTGCCACCAGCAGAGCCAGGGGCGCCAATGAAGCTTTCTTT. Encoded protein: CATSRARGANEAFF.

This clone has a handful of counts. The chain has TRBV6-1 and TRBJ2-5, with D uncertain. Per germline, CDR1 MNHNS and CDR2 SASEGT. CDR3 length: 11 residues. V was shortened by 3 bases and J by 5 bases, with 4 bases between the two germline ends. As DNA, the CDR3 is TGTGCCAGCAGTGACATCGAGACCCAGTACTTC. As protein: CASSDIETQYF.

The chain uses TRBV6-1 and TRBJ1-5; D unclear. Germline CDR1 MNHNS, CDR2 SASEGT. Trimming took off 8 bases at V and 3 bases at J, with 14 bases between the two ends. This CDR3 contains 14 residues. This chain's CDR3 is CASLPPGTNQPQHF. The CDR3 bases are TGTGCCAGCCTCCCCCCAGGTACCAATCAGCCCCAGCATTTT.

This rearrangement joins TRBV28 to TRBJ2-7; 9 nucleotides match TRBD2. CDR3 length equals 13 residues. Germline lookup yields CDR1 MDHEN and CDR2 SYDVKM. The V and J ends lost 6 bases and 6 bases, in that order; junction bases with no gene match: 6. The CDR3 sequence is CASSKLSGGEQYF. DNA for the CDR3: TGTGCCAGCAGCAAGCTTAGCGGGGGCGAGCAGTACTTC. The full variable domain, in which reference TRBV28 and TRBJ2-7 provide the parts outside the CDR3, is DVKVTQSSRYLVKRTGEKVFLECVQDMDHENMFWYRQDPGLGLRLIYFSYDVKMKEKGDIPEGYSVSREKKERFSLILESASTNQTSMYLCASSKLSGGEQYFGPGTRLTVT.

This chain connects TRBV14 to TRBJ2-7; TRBD2 matches 8 bases. This CDR3 is built from 14 residues. V shed 6 bases and J 4 bases; nucleotides not matched to a gene: 8. Germline assignment: CDR1 SGHDN and CDR2 FVKESK. CDR3 amino acids: CASSAGGFRYEQYF. The CDR3 region has the DNA TGTGCCAGCAGTGCGGGGGGATTTCGTTACGAGCAGTACTTC.

The rearrangement uses TRBV10-2 and TRBJ2-1; D not certain. The germline CDR1 and CDR2 sequences are WSHSY and SAAADI. This CDR3 is 14 amino acids long. Trimming removed 7 bases at V and 3 bases at J, with 13 bases between. The CDR3 here is CASTRVSLYNEQFF. Written as DNA, the CDR3 is TGCGCCAGCACTCGAGTTAGTCTCTACAATGAGCAGTTCTTC.

This clone was detected only a few times. This chain connects TRBV2 to TRBJ1-2; TRBD1 aligns across 7 bases. Germline trimming cut 2 bases from V and 2 bases from J; bases unmatched to any gene: 5. CDR1 is SNHLY, CDR2 FYNNEI, per germline. This CDR3 comprises 15 residues. The DNA for the CDR3 is TGTGCCAGCAGTGAATCAGGGGGGCCCAACTATGGCTACACCTTC. Its translation: CASSESGGPNYGYTF.

The chain has TRBV27 and TRBJ2-2, with a weak D call TRBD1 (6 bases). The CDR3 has 13 residues. CDR1 MNHEY and CDR2 SMNVEV come from the germline V gene (reference sequence). Trimming removed 6 bases from V and 5 bases from J, with 10 bases in between. The CDR3 nucleotides read TGTGCCAGCAGCCCCCAGGGGACCGGGGAGCTGTTTTTT. It specifies CASSPQGTGELFF.

This clone was counted a few times. V and J are TRBV5-1 and TRBJ2-2, with 10 bases fitting TRBD1. Trimming removed 5 bases from V and 0 bases from J; junction bases left unmatched: 16. CDR1 and CDR2 from the germline V gene are SGHRS and YFSETQ. CDR3 length: 20 residues. Here the CDR3 DNA reads TGCGCCAGCAGTTCCCTACCGGGACAGGGGAATTACGCGAACACCGGGGAGCTGTTTTTT. It encodes CASSSLPGQGNYANTGELFF.

The chain has TRBV21-1 and TRBJ2-5; the table calls TRBD1, which could not be checked here. TRBV21-1 is designated a pseudogene. This CDR3 has 14 amino acids. Here the CDR3 DNA reads TGTGCCAGCAGCAATACAGGGGGCTTAGAGACCCAGTACTTC. Residues: CASSNTGGLETQYF.

J is TRBJ2-3 and V is TRBV29-1; possibly TRBD2 for D (7 bases). V was trimmed by 7 bases and J by 11 bases, leaving 13 bases between them. Germline CDR1 SQVTM, CDR2 ANQGSEA. The CDR3 is 10 amino acids. The CDR3 DNA follows: TGCAGCGAGGGGGGGGGACGGCAGTATTTT. This gives the protein CSEGGGRQYF.

The chain has TRBV14 and TRBJ1-1, with a possible D match to TRBD1 (6 bases). Looked up from germline, CDR1 is SGHDN and CDR2 is FVKESK. The CDR3 extends over 12 amino acids. V was pared by 5 bases and J by 11 bases, with 15 bases between. CDR3 in amino acids: CASSKGTGHAFF. CDR3 DNA sequence: TGTGCCAGCAGCAAGGGCACGGGACATGCTTTCTTT.

The rearrangement uses TRBV7-9 and TRBJ1-1, with 7 positions matching TRBD1. The CDR3 runs 15 residues. Germline CDR1 SEHNR, CDR2 FQNEAQ (reference sequence). V lost 7 bases and J lost 5; bases outside the gene matches: 13. The CDR3 region has the DNA TGTGCCAGCACCACCGATTACAGGGGTCGTACTGAAGCTTTCTTT. It encodes CASTTDYRGRTEAFF. The variable domain in full, completed from reference TRBV7-9 and TRBJ1-1, reads DTGVSQNPRHKITKRGQNVTFRCDPISEHNRLYWYRQTLGQGPEFLTYFQNEAQLEKSRLLSDRFSAERPKGSFSTLEIQRTEQGDSAMYLCASTTDYRGRTEAFFGQGTRLTVV.

V is TRBV27 and J is TRBJ2-5; D is ambiguous. This CDR3 is 16 amino acids long. With 4 bases removed from V and 5 bases from J, the gap between germline ends came to 20 bases. In germline, CDR1 is MNHEY, CDR2 SMNVEV (reference sequence). The CDR3 is CASSSETPTPGETQYF. As DNA, the CDR3 is TGTGCCAGCAGTTCCGAAACTCCGACCCCCGGGGAGACCCAGTACTTC.

V is TRBV14 and J is TRBJ2-3, with a weak D call TRBD1 (6 bases). Germline CDR1 and CDR2: SGHDN and FVKESK. CDR3 length: 15 residues. V shed 2 bases and J shed 4 bases, with 13 bases lying between them. CDR3 nucleotide sequence: TGTGCCAGCAGCCAAACGCTACAGGGCGCAGATACGCAGTATTTT. As protein: CASSQTLQGADTQYF.

V usage is TRBV28 and J usage is TRBJ2-7; the match to TRBD2 covers 8 bases. This CDR3 is 15 amino acids long. V trimming: 7 bases; J trimming: 3 bases; junction bases outside the gene matches: 11. Germline CDR1 and CDR2: MDHEN and SYDVKM. CDR3 amino acids: CASTPGGAGVYEQYF. The CDR3 DNA reads as TGTGCCAGCACCCCGGGAGGAGCGGGAGTCTACGAGCAGTACTTC.